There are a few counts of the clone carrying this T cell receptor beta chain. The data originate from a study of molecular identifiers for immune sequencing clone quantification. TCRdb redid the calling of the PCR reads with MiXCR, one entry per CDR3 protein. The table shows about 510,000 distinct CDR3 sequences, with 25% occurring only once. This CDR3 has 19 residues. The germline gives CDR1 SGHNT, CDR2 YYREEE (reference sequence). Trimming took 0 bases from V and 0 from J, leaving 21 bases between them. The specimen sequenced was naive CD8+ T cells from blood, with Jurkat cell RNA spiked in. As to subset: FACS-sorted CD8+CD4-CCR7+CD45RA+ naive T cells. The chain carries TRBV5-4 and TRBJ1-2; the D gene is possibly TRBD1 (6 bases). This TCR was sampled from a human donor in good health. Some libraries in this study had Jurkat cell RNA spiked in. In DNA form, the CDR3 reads TGTGCCAGCAGCTTGGCCTATCTTGACAGGACGATAGCTAACTATGGCTACACCTTC. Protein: CASSLAYLDRTIANYGYTF.